This T cell receptor (beta chain) is from a study of T cell changes during pregnancy in multiple sclerosis. Method: immunoSEQ multiplex PCR; TCRdb's copy keeps in-frame clones and lacks some. The sample lists 80,000 to 130,000 clones; just over 90% were seen once. In its sample, this clone was seen once. This receptor was obtained from a female donor with multiple sclerosis, enrolled in a pregnancy study. Sequenced material: peripheral blood, taken in the second trimester of pregnancy.

The CDR3 bases are TGTGCCAGCTCACCGCTAGGAAACACCATATATTTT. It is translated as CASSPLGNTIYF. The rearrangement joins TRBV18 to TRBJ1-3; D is undetermined. The V gene lost 3 bases and the J gene lost 4 bases, with 4 bases spanning the gap. The CDR3 sequence is 12 residues long. Germline loops: CDR1 KGHSH, CDR2 LQKENI. Drawing the rest from reference TRBV18 and TRBJ1-3, the complete variable domain is NAGVMQNPRHLVRRRGQEARLRCSPMKGHSHVYWYRQLPEEGLKFMVYLQKENIIDESGMPKERFSAEFPKEGPSILRIQQVVRGDSAAYFCASSPLGNTIYFGEGSWLTVV.